The following is a T cell receptor (beta chain) sequence with its context. The sample comes from a study of blood T cell repertoires in COVID-19. About the research overall: Acute and convalescent COVID-19 specimens originated in the United States, Italy and Spain. The analysed material was cDNA or gDNA that came from T cells, B-cell-depleted T cells, or PBMCs.

Study processing details: Scientists estimated how many nucleated cells there were by amplifying reference gene primers. The data were produced by immunoSEQ multiplex PCR, yet TCRdb's version contains in-frame clones alone and is incomplete. That table furnishes V, J and clone size, whereas the DNA furnished D and trimming. There are more than 75,000 clones in the sample; roughly four fifths occur only once, and under 11% lies in the top ten. The J segment lost 1 base and the V segment lost 5 bases, leaving 9 bases of the junction unmatched. CDR3 size: 16 residues. In germline, CDR1 is MDHEN, CDR2 SYDVKM.

Sequencing was performed on peripheral blood. The chain has TRBV28 and TRBJ2-7; 9 positions agree with TRBD1. The clonotype comes from a man aged 55 to 70 with acute or convalescent COVID-19. The CDR3: CASSPSPGQGSYEQYF. In nucleotides, the CDR3 is TGTGCCAGCAGTCCCTCCCCGGGACAGGGATCCTACGAGCAGTACTTC.